The 19 T cell receptor beta chains in this list originate from one sample, sequenced in a study of beta chain features in type 1 diabetes. General study findings and limits: For Type 1 diabetes patients, all four CD4+ subsets carried TCRB CDR3s that were moderately but significantly shorter.

The investigators reverse transcribed all of the isolated RNA, so they sequenced expressed TCRB transcripts. Here immunoSEQ multiplex PCR was the method, and the copy in TCRdb shows in-frame clones only, minus some. The sample records 600,000 to 700,000 clones, 9.5% to 15% being singletons. These receptors lack a known antigen. The sequenced material came from naive CD4+ T cells from blood. The receptor set was obtained from a young man with type 1 diabetes.

The chain links TRBV30 to TRBJ1-5; D not resolved. V was clipped by 0 bases and J by 4 bases, with 4 bases between them. CDR3 length: 12 amino acids. Germline CDR1 reads GTSNPN; CDR2 reads SVGIG (reference sequence). CDR3 region: CAWSVPNQPQHF. The CDR3 DNA sequence: TGTGCCTGGAGTGTACCAAATCAGCCCCAGCATTTT.

There are a few counts of this clone. The CDR3 spells CAISEGGGTDTQYF. Here the CDR3 DNA reads TGTGCCATCAGTGAGGGCGGGGGCACAGATACGCAGTATTTT. The rearrangement links TRBV10-3 to TRBJ2-3; D is possibly TRBD2 (6 bases). The germline V and J ends were trimmed by 2 bases and 1 base, with 7 bases remaining between them. Germline V gene lookup returns CDR1 ENHRY and CDR2 SYGVKD. The CDR3 length is 14 residues.

This clone came up a few times. V usage is TRBV14 and J usage is TRBJ2-1; 7 bases fit TRBD2. The CDR3 contains 15 residues. The V and J ends lost 2 bases and 3 bases, in that order; junction bases with no gene match: 4. Germline V gene sequence: CDR1 SGHDN, CDR2 FVKESK. The chain's CDR3 is CASSQIAGVYNEQFF. CDR3 bases: TGTGCCAGCAGCCAAATTGCGGGGGTCTACAATGAGCAGTTCTTC.

The V gene is TRBV4-3, the J gene TRBJ2-3; 7 nucleotides line up with TRBD2. The CDR3 spans 14 residues. The junction had 4 bases not matched to a gene; V was cut back by 0 bases and J by 7 bases. Per the germline V gene, CDR1 is LGHNA and CDR2 is YSLEER. The CDR3 here is CASSQDVGGNTQYF. The CDR3, as DNA: TGCGCCAGCAGCCAAGATGTGGGGGGGAATACGCAGTATTTT.

The CDR3 DNA sequence: TGTGCCAGCCAAAAACCCCCGGGACTAGCGGGGGGCCCAATATTCCAAGAGACCCAGTACTTC. Translating it yields CASQKPPGLAGGPIFQETQYF. The chain carries TRBV18 and TRBJ2-5; TRBD2 aligns across 15 bases. CDR1 KGHSH and CDR2 LQKENI come from the germline V gene. V lost 8 bases to trimming and J lost 1 base; unmatched junction nucleotides: 20. CDR3 size: 21 residues.

This clone was observed a handful of times. This specimen includes other DNA sequences encoding the same CDR3. This chain links TRBV30 with TRBJ2-5; D ambiguous. V lost 0 bases and J 2 bases, leaving 7 bases between the germline ends. The CDR3 spans 13 residues. Germline loops: CDR1 GTSNPN, CDR2 SVGIG (reference sequence). CDR3 amino acids: CAWSVGRQETQYF. CDR3 coding DNA: TGTGCCTGGAGTGTTGGCAGGCAAGAGACCCAGTACTTC. Full variable domain (rest looked up from reference TRBV30 and TRBJ2-5): SQTIHQWPATLVQPVGSPLSLECTVEGTSNPNLYWYRQAAGRGLQLLFYSVGIGQISSEVPQNLSASRPQDRQFILSSKKLLLSDSGFYLCAWSVGRQETQYFGPGTRLLVL.

The chain employs TRBV6-7 and TRBJ1-1, with TRBD1 as a possible D gene (5 bases). TRBV6-7 falls under the ORF class, with uncertain function. The CDR3 is 15 residues long. V gave up 1 base and J gave up 3 bases, with 12 bases separating them. CDR3 bases: TGTGCCAGCAGTTACTGGCCCCGGGGGGACACTGAAGCTTTCTTT. Translated, it gives CASSYWPRGDTEAFF.

This clone was picked up many times. The chain combines TRBV14 with TRBJ2-7, with TRBD1 matching over 7 bases. The CDR3 totals 13 residues. Germline CDR1 SGHDN, CDR2 FVKESK. V was pared by 5 bases and J by 3 bases, with 4 bases of the junction left unmatched. The CDR3 DNA reads as TGTGCCAGCAGCATGCGACAGGGCTACGAGCAGTACTTC. It codes for CASSMRQGYEQYF.

The chain has TRBV9 and TRBJ2-7; 10 bases line up with TRBD2. Trimming at V came to 0 bases and at J to 6 bases, leaving 6 bases not matched to a gene. The CDR3 loop spans 15 amino acids. Germline CDR1 reads SGDLS; CDR2 reads YYNGEE. CDR3 sequence reads: CASSVVAGGPGEQYF. CDR3 coding DNA: TGTGCCAGCAGCGTAGTAGCGGGGGGCCCCGGCGAGCAGTACTTC. Full variable domain (rest looked up from reference TRBV9 and TRBJ2-7): DSGVTQTPKHLITATGQRVTLRCSPRSGDLSVYWYQQSLDQGLQFLIQYYNGEERAKGNILERFSAQQFPDLHSELNLSSLELGDSALYFCASSVVAGGPGEQYFGPGTRLTVT.

Only a few counts were recorded for this clone. The rearrangement links TRBV19 to TRBJ1-2; D remains unclear. With 11 bases removed from V and 4 bases from J, the gap between germline ends came to 14 bases. This CDR3 contains 12 residues. CDR1 and CDR2 from the germline V gene are LNHDA and SQIVND (reference sequence). CDR3: CACRPSGYGYTF. CDR3 DNA sequence: TGTGCCTGCCGCCCCTCCGGCTATGGCTACACCTTC.

The chain combines TRBV4-3 with TRBJ2-5; D may match TRBD1 or TRBD2 (5 bases each). With 8 bases removed from V and 0 bases from J, the gap between germline ends came to 16 bases. The CDR3 loop spans 15 amino acids. Germline V CDR1 and CDR2: LGHNA, YSLEER. The CDR3 here is CASATGRTYQETQYF. The CDR3 nucleotides are TGCGCCAGCGCTACGGGACGGACCTACCAAGAGACCCAGTACTTC.

The chain combines TRBV9 with TRBJ1-6; D gene uncertain. With 3 bases removed from V and 13 bases from J, the gap between germline ends came to 20 bases. Germline CDR1 SGDLS, CDR2 YYNGEE. There are 15 residues in the CDR3. CDR3 sequence reads: CASSAHEGTGSPLHF. CDR3 in DNA: TGTGCCAGCAGCGCCCACGAGGGCACCGGATCCCCCCTCCACTTT.

J is TRBJ2-2 and V is TRBV4-3; D possibly matches TRBD1 or TRBD2 (5 bases each). The CDR3 is made up of 16 amino acids. The V gene lost 0 bases and the J gene lost 5 bases, with 13 bases spanning the gap. Looked up from germline, CDR1 is LGHNA and CDR2 is YSLEER. CDR3 DNA: TGCGCCAGCAGCCAAGATAGGGGACGCCCAACCGGGGAGCTGTTTTTT. This codes for CASSQDRGRPTGELFF.

The CDR3 nucleotides are TGTGCCTGGAGTACGGGACAGGGTTCGGGTTCACCCCTCCACTTT. Amino acids: CAWSTGQGSGSPLHF. V gene TRBV30 combines with J gene TRBJ1-6; 9 bases align to TRBD1. Germline assignment: CDR1 GTSNPN and CDR2 SVGIG (reference sequence). Trimming took 2 bases from V and 9 from J; bases not matched to a gene: 8. The length of the CDR3 is 15 residues.

The rearrangement uses TRBV10-3 and TRBJ1-1; TRBD1 agrees at 9 bases. The CDR3 contains 14 residues. The V and J ends lost 6 bases and 2 bases, in that order; junction bases with no gene match: 4. The germline gives CDR1 ENHRY, CDR2 SYGVKD. Here the CDR3 reads CAIRGQGRNTEAFF. Here the CDR3 DNA reads TGTGCCATCAGGGGACAGGGCCGAAACACTGAAGCTTTCTTT.

The chain recombines TRBV14 with TRBJ2-5, with 9 bases fitting TRBD2. The germline CDR1 and CDR2 sequences are SGHDN and FVKESK. With 4 bases clipped from V and 4 bases from J, the junction kept 10 bases outside the gene matches. This CDR3 has 16 residues. This chain's CDR3 is CASSLDWRGGAETQYF. The CDR3 DNA sequence: TGTGCCAGCAGCCTCGACTGGCGGGGGGGCGCAGAGACCCAGTACTTC.

This clone turned up a few times. This chain's CDR3 is CASSRGQGSYTF. The CDR3 coding sequence is TGTGCCAGCAGCCGAGGACAGGGAAGCTACACCTTC. The chain uses TRBV7-9 and TRBJ1-2; 8 bases map to TRBD1. J gave up 9 bases and V 5 bases, and 5 bases lay outside the gene matches. The CDR3 is made up of 12 amino acids. Germline assignment: CDR1 SEHNR and CDR2 FQNEAQ (reference sequence). The variable domain in full, with the rest retrieved from reference TRBV7-9 and TRBJ1-2, is DTGVSQNPRHKITKRGQNVTFRCDPISEHNRLYWYRQTLGQGPEFLTYFQNEAQLEKSRLLSDRFSAERPKGSFSTLEIQRTEQGDSAMYLCASSRGQGSYTFGSGTRLTVV.

The chain links TRBV7-3 to TRBJ2-7, with TRBD1 matching 9 bases. The CDR3 is 15 amino acids. J was trimmed by 1 base and V by 5 bases; bases with no gene match: 6. Germline lookup yields CDR1 SGHTA and CDR2 FQGTGA. The DNA for the CDR3 is TGTGCCAGCAGCCCGATGACAGGGGGTTCCTACGAGCAGTACTTC. This translates into CASSPMTGGSYEQYF.

The sample holds a few counts of this clone. The chain couples TRBV18 to TRBJ2-7; D call uncertain. V was pared by 6 bases and J by 4 bases, with 13 bases between. CDR1 and CDR2 (germline): KGHSH, LQKENI. CDR3 length: 13 amino acids. Here the CDR3 DNA reads TGTGCCAGCTCCCTTACGACCAGTTACGAGCAGTACTTC. This encodes CASSLTTSYEQYF.